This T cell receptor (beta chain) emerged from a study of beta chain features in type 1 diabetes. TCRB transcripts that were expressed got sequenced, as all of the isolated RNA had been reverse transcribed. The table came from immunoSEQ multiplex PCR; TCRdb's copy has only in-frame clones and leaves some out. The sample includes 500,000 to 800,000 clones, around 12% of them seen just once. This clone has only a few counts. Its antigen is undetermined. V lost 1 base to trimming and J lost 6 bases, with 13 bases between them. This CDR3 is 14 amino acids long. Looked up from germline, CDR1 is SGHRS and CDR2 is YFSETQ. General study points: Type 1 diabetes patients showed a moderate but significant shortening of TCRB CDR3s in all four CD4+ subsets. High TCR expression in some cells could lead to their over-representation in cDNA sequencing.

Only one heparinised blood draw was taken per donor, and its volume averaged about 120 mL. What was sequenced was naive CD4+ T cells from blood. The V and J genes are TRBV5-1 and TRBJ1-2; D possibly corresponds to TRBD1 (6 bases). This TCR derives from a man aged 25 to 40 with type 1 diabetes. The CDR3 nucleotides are TGCGCCAGCAGCTTGAGCGGAGGGGGAGATGGCTACACCTTC. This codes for CASSLSGGGDGYTF.